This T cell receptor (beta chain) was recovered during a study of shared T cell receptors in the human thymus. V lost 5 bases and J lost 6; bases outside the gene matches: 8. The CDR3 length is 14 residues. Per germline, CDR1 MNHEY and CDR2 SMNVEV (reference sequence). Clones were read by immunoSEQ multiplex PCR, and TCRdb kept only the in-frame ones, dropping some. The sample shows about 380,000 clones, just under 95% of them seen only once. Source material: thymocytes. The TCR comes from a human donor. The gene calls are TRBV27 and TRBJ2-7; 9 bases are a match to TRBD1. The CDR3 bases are TGTGCCAGCAGTCCGGGACAGGGTAGTGCCGAGCAGTACTTC. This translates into CASSPGQGSAEQYF.